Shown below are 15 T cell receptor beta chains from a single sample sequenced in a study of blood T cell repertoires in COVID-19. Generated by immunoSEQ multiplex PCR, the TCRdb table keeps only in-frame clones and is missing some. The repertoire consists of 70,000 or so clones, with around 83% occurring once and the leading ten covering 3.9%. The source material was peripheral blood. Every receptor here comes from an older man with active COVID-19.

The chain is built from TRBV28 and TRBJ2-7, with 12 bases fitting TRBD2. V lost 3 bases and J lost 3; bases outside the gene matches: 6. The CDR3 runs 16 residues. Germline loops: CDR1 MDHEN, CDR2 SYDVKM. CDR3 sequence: CASSLGTSGRGYEQYF. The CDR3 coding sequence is TGTGCCAGCAGTTTGGGGACTAGCGGGCGAGGCTACGAGCAGTACTTC.

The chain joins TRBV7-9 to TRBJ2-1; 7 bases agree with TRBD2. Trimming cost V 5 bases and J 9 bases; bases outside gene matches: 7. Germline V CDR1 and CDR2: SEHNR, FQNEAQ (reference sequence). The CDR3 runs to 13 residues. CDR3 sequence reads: CASSGGGRGEQFF. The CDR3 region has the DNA TGTGCCAGCAGCGGAGGTGGGAGGGGTGAGCAGTTCTTC.

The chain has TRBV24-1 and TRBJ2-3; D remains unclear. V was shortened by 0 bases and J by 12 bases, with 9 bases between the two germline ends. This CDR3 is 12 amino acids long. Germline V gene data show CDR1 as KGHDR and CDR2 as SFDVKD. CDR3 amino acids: CATSDLWPFQYF. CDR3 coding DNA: TGTGCCACCAGTGATTTGTGGCCATTTCAGTATTTT.

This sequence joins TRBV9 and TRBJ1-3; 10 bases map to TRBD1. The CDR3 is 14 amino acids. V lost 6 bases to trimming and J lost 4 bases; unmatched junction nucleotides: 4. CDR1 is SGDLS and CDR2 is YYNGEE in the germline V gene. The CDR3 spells CASNPTGGGNTIYF. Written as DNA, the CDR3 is TGTGCCAGCAACCCGACAGGGGGCGGAAACACCATATATTTT.

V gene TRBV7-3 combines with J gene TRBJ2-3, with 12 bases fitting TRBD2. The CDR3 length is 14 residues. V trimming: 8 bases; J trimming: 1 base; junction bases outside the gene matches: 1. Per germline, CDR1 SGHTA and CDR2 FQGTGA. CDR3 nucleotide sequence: TGTGCCAGCGGACTAGCGGGGCGCACAGATACGCAGTATTTT. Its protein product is CASGLAGRTDTQYF.

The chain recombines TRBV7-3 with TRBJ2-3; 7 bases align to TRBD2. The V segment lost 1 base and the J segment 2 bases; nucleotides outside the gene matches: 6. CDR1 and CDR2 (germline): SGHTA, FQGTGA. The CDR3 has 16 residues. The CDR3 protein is CASSLRAGAPTDTQYF. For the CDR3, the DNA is TGTGCCAGCAGCTTAAGGGCGGGAGCCCCCACAGATACGCAGTATTTT.

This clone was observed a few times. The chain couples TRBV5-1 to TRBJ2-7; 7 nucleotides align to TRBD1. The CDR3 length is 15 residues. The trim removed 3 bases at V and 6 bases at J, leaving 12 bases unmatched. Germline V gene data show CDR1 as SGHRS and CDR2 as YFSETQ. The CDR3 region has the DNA TGCGCCAGCAGCTCCCTAGGGGGCCTCCTCCCCGAGCAGTACTTC. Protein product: CASSSLGGLLPEQYF.

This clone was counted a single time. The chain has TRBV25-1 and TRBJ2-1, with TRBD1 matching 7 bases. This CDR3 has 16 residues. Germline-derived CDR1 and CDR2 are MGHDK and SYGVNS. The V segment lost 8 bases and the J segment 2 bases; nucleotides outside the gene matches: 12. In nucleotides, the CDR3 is TGTGCCAGCTCGAGCCCCCGGGACAGAACCTACAATGAGCAGTTCTTC. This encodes CASSSPRDRTYNEQFF.

The CDR3 protein is CSQRRGETQYF. The DNA of the CDR3 is TGCAGCCAGCGGCGGGGGGAGACCCAGTACTTC. The chain carries TRBV20-1 and TRBJ2-5, with 7 bases lining up with TRBD2. From germline, CDR1 is DFQATT and CDR2 SNEGSKA (reference sequence). There are 11 residues in the CDR3.

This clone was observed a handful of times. CDR3 in amino acids: CASSFQWVGLAVNEQFF. The CDR3 DNA reads TGTGCCAGCAGTTTTCAGTGGGTGGGACTAGCGGTCAATGAGCAGTTCTTC. The rearrangement links TRBV28 to TRBJ2-1; 11 nucleotides align to TRBD2. Germline-derived CDR1 and CDR2 are MDHEN and SYDVKM. With 3 bases clipped from V and 6 bases from J, the junction kept 10 bases outside the gene matches. The length of the CDR3 is 17 residues.

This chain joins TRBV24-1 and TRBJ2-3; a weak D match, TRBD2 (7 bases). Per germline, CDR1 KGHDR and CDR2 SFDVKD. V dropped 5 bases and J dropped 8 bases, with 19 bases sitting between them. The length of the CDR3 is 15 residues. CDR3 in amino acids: CATSAPAGARGTQYF. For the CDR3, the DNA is TGTGCCACCAGTGCCCCGGCGGGGGCCCGAGGTACGCAGTATTTT.

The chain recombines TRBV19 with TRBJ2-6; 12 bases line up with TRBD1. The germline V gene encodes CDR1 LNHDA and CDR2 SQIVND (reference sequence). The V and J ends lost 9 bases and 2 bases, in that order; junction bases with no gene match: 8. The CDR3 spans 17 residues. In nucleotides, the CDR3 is TGTGCCAGCAGCCCCGGGACAGGGGGCGCTGGGGCCAACGTCCTGACTTTC. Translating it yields CASSPGTGGAGANVLTF. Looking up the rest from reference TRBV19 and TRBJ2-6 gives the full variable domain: DGGITQSPKYLFRKEGQNVTLSCEQNLNHDAMYWYRQDPGQGLRLIYYSQIVNDFQKGDIAEGYSVSREKKESFPLTVTSAQKNPTAFYLCASSPGTGGAGANVLTFGAGSRLTVL.

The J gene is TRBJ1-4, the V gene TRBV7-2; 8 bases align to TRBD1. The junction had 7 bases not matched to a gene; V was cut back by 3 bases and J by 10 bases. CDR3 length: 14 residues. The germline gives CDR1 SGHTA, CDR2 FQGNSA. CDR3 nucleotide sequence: TGTGCCAGCAGCTTTGATCAGGGGGCCGGAAAACTGTTTTTT. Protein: CASSFDQGAGKLFF. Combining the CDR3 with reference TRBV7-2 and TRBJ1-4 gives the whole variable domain GAGVSQSPSNKVTEKGKDVELRCDPISGHTALYWYRQSLGQGLEFLIYFQGNSAPDKSGLPSDRFSAERTGGSVSTLTIQRTQQEDSAVYLCASSFDQGAGKLFFGSGTQLSVL.

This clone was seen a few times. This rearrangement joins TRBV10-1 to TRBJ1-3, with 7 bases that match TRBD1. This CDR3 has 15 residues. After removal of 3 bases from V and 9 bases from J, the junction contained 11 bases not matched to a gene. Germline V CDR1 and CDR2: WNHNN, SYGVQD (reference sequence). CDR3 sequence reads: CASSDPPDRAGTIYF. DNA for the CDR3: TGCGCCAGCAGTGACCCCCCCGACAGGGCGGGCACCATATATTTT.

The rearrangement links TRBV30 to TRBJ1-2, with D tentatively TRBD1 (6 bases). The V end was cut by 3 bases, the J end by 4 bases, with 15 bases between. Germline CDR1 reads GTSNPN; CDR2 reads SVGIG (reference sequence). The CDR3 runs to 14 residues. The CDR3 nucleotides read TGTGCCTGGAGATCCCCGGGACAAGGCTATGGCTACACCTTC. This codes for CAWRSPGQGYGYTF.